The 7 T cell receptor beta chains presented below share a single source sample, sequenced in a study of T cells after yellow fever vaccination. TCRdb re-derived calls from the 5' RACE reads in MiXCR, one entry per CDR3 protein. The sample records roughly 300,000 distinct CDR3 sequences, approximately 7% being singletons. Sequencing was performed on PBMCs, taken roughly 47 days after the first yellow fever vaccination. These receptors originate from a man between 18 and 29 years old who received the YFV17D yellow fever vaccine.

This clonotype was seen more than once but under ten times. The chain has TRBV12-3 or TRBV12-4 and TRBJ1-5; D possibly corresponds to TRBD1 (6 bases). The CDR3 length is 14 residues. The V end was cut by 6 bases, the J end by 6 bases, with 15 bases between. CDR3 in DNA: TGTGCCAGCAGCCAACAGGCCAGGGGTCAGCCCCAGCATTTT. Residues: CASSQQARGQPQHF.

Many counts were recorded for this clonotype. V and J are TRBV7-9 and TRBJ2-3, with a weak D call TRBD2 (5 bases). Germline values: CDR1 SEHNR, CDR2 FQNEAQ (reference sequence). CDR3 size: 14 residues. V was cut by 5 bases and J by 5 bases, with 14 bases left in between. The CDR3, as DNA: TGTGCCAGCAGCCCTAAGGGAGAAGAAGATACGCAGTATTTT. This codes for CASSPKGEEDTQYF. The full variable domain, rest sourced from reference TRBV7-9 and TRBJ2-3, is DTGVSQNPRHKITKRGQNVTFRCDPISEHNRLYWYRQTLGQGPEFLTYFQNEAQLEKSRLLSDRFSAERPKGSFSTLEIQRTEQGDSAMYLCASSPKGEEDTQYFGPGTRLTVL.

This clonotype showed up just a few times. The gene calls are TRBV4-1 and TRBJ2-1, with D perhaps TRBD1 (5 bases). Germline V lookup: CDR1 MGHRA, CDR2 YSYEKL. Trimming took off 7 bases at V and 0 bases at J, with 16 bases between the two ends. This CDR3 has 16 amino acids. The CDR3, as DNA: TGCGCCAGCAAGCCAGGGCTGGGGTTCTCCTACAATGAGCAGTTCTTC. This codes for CASKPGLGFSYNEQFF.

This clonotype was detected only a few times. At one boundary the junction diverges from the germline segment, which might be a read error. The chain has TRBV28 and TRBJ2-1; possible D gene TRBD1, 5 bases. The CDR3 totals 11 residues. Looked up from germline, CDR1 is MDHEN and CDR2 is SYDVKM. The CDR3 DNA is TGTGCCAGCAGTTCCGATTGGGGCTTAATCTTC. Amino acid sequence: CASSSDWGLIF.

This chain connects TRBV5-1 to TRBJ1-1, with D tentatively TRBD1 (6 bases). Trimming cost V 3 bases and J 4 bases, with 16 bases left between them. The germline V gene has CDR1 SGHRS and CDR2 YFSETQ. The CDR3 contains 15 residues. For the CDR3, the DNA is TGCGCCAGCAGCTACCCGGGGGCGAGAGCCACTGAAGCTTTCTTT. Its protein is CASSYPGARATEAFF.

This clonotype occurred many times. V usage is TRBV5-6 and J usage is TRBJ2-3; no reliable D call. Germline values: CDR1 SGHDT, CDR2 YYEEEE. The CDR3 spans 11 residues. The V gene lost 2 bases and the J gene lost 7 bases, with 5 bases spanning the gap. For the CDR3, the DNA is TGTGCCAGCAGCTTACGCAATACGCAGTATTTT. Amino acids: CASSLRNTQYF. Supplemented by reference TRBV5-6 and TRBJ2-3, the full variable domain reads DAGVTQSPTHLIKTRGQQVTLRCSPKSGHDTVSWYQQALGQGPQFIFQYYEEEERQRGNFPDRFSGHQFPNYSSELNVNALLLGDSALYLCASSLRNTQYFGPGTRLTVL.

The rearrangement joins TRBV20-1 to TRBJ2-3; perhaps TRBD2 as D (6 bases). Trimming left V 7 bases short and J 2 bases short, with 13 bases between. CDR3 length equals 13 residues. Germline CDR1 DFQATT, CDR2 SNEGSKA (reference sequence). This CDR3 is CSGEAGVTDTQYF. The DNA of the CDR3 is TGCAGTGGGGAAGCGGGCGTCACAGATACGCAGTATTTT.